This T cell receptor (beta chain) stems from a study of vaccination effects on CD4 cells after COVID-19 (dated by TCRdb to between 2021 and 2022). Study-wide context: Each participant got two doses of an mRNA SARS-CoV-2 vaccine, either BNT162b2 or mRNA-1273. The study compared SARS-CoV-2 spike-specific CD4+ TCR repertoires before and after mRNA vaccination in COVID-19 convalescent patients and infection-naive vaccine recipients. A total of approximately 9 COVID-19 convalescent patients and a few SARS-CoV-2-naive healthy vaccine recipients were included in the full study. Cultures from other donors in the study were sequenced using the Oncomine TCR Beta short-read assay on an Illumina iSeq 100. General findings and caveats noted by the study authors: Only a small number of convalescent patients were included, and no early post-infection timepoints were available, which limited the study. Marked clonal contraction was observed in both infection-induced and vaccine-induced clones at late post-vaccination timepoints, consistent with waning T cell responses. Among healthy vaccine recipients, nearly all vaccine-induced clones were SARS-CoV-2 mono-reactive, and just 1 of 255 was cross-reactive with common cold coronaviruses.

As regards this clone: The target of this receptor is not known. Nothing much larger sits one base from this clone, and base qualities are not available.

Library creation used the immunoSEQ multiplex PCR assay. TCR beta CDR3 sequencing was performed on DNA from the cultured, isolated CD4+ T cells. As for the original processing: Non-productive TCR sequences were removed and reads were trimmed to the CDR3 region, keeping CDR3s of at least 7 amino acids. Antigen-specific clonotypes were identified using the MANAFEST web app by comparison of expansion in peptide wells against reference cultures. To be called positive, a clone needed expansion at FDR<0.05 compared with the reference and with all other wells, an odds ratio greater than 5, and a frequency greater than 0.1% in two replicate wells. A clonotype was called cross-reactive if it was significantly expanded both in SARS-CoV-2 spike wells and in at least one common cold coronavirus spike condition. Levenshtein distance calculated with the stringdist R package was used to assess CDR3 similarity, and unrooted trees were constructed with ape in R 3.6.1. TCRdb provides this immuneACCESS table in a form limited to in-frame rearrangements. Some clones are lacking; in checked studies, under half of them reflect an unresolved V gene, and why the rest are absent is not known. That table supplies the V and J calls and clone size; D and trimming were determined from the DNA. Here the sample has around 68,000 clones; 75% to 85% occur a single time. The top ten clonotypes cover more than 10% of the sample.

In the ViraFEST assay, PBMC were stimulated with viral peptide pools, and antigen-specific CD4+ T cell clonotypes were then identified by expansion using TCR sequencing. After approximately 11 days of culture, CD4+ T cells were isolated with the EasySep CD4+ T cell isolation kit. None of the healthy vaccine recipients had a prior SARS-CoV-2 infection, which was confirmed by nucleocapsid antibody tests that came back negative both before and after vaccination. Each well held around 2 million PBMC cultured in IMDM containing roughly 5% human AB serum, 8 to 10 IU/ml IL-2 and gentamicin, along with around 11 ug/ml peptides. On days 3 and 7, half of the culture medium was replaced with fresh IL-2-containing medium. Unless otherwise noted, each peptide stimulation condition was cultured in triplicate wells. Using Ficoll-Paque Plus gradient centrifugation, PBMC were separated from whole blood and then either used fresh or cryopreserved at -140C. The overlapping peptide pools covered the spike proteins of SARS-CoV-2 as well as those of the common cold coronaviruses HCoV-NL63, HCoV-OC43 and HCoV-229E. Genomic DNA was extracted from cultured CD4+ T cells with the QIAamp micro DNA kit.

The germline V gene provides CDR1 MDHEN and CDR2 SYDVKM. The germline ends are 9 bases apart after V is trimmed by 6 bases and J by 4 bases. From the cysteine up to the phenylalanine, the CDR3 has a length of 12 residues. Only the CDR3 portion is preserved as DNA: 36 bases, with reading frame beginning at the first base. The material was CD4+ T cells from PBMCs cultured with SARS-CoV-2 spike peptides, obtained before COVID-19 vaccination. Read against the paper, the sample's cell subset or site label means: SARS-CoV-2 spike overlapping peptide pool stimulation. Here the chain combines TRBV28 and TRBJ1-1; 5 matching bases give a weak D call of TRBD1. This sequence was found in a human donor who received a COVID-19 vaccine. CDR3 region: CASRGGVTEAFF. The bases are TGTGCCAGCAGAGGAGGGGTCACTGAAGCTTTCTTT.